The clone carrying this T cell receptor beta chain occurred many times. This entry is derived from a study of early T cells in non-severe SARS-CoV-2 infection. CDR1 is DFQATT and CDR2 is SNEGSKA in the germline V gene (reference sequence). The CDR3 has 12 amino acids. V was pared by 5 bases and J by 5 bases, with 10 bases between. Individually, cDNA molecules had unique molecular identifiers attached to them. Via MiXCR, TCRdb re-called the 5' RACE reads, giving one row per CDR3 protein. The data contain some 50,000 distinct CDR3 sequences, roughly 5.5% of them seen just once; the ten biggest clones take up roughly 4.8%.

The chain employs TRBV20-1 and TRBJ2-1, with D unresolved. The sample taken for sequencing was whole blood. The TCR originated in an adult who was a healthcare worker with PCR-confirmed SARS-CoV-2 infection or an uninfected control (not recorded which). CDR3 region: CSAQRHHNEQFF. CDR3 in DNA: TGCAGTGCTCAAAGGCACCACAATGAGCAGTTCTTC.